Following are 5 T cell receptor beta chains from one sample sequenced in a study of Ad26.COV2.S vaccination and SARS-CoV-2 variants. The protocol was immunoSEQ multiplex PCR, while the TCRdb copy is restricted to in-frame clones and leaves out a portion. This repertoire shows more than 400,000 clones, around 92% found once; its top ten account for about 1.6%. Sample treatment: about 20 received Ad26.COV2.S at low or high dose, single or two shots; several received placebo; per-sample allocation not given. It was on day 63 after the first vaccine or placebo injection that samples were taken. Sequencing used peripheral blood, obtained in a trial of Ad26.COV2.S vaccine versus placebo. All receptors come from a person aged 18-65 years who received the Ad26.COV2.S COVID-19 vaccine or a placebo.

The chain links TRBV7-8 to TRBJ1-5; TRBD1 matches 9 bases. Germline loops: CDR1 SGHVS, CDR2 FQNEAQ. With V trimmed by 5 bases and J by 0 bases, 5 bases remained unmatched. There are 16 residues in the CDR3. The CDR3, as DNA: TGTGCCAGCAGCCCTGGGACAGGGCCTAGCAATCAGCCCCAGCATTTT. This gives the protein CASSPGTGPSNQPQHF. The whole variable domain, remainder taken from reference TRBV7-8 and TRBJ1-5, is GAGVSQSPRYKVAKRGQDVALRCDPISGHVSLFWYQQALGQGPEFLTYFQNEAQLDKSGLPSDRFFAERPEGSVSTLKIQRTQQEDSAVYLCASSPGTGPSNQPQHFGDGTRLSIL.

The CDR3 region is CAWSGTGTVNEKLFF. The CDR3 nucleotides are TGTGCCTGGAGTGGAACCGGGACAGTTAATGAAAAACTGTTTTTT. The rearrangement uses TRBV30 and TRBJ1-4; 7 bases fit TRBD1. CDR3 size: 15 residues. V shed 1 base, J shed 4 bases, and the junction held 6 bases outside the gene matches. Germline CDR1 GTSNPN, CDR2 SVGIG (reference sequence).

The genes are TRBV29-1 and TRBJ1-1; TRBD1 matches 7 bases. Germline V gene lookup returns CDR1 SQVTM and CDR2 ANQGSEA. V lost 5 bases, J lost 5 bases, and 5 bases stayed unmatched. This CDR3 comprises 12 residues. The CDR3, as DNA: TGCAGCGTTAACTCAGGGGGGACTGAAGCTTTCTTT. Translated: CSVNSGGTEAFF.

The chain recombines TRBV6-5 with TRBJ1-2; no clear D. V lost 1 base, J lost 1 base, and 7 bases lay in between. The germline CDR1 and CDR2 sequences are MNHEY and SVGAGI. This CDR3 is 14 amino acids long. The CDR3 region is CASSYFRGNYGYTF. CDR3 DNA sequence: TGTGCCAGCAGTTACTTCCGGGGTAACTATGGCTACACCTTC.

The chain combines TRBV4-1 with TRBJ2-2; D not certain. Trimming removed 4 bases at V and 2 bases at J, with 11 bases between. The CDR3 has 15 residues. CDR1 is MGHRA, CDR2 YSYEKL, per germline. The DNA for the CDR3 is TGCGCCAGCAGCCGAGAGTCACAAAACACCGGGGAGCTGTTTTTT. It is translated as CASSRESQNTGELFF.